This T cell receptor beta chain was sequenced in a study of identifying expanded T cells in peripheral blood. Germline values: CDR1 SNHLY, CDR2 FYNNEI. Trimming took off 5 bases at V and 1 base at J, with 8 bases between the two ends. The CDR3 consists of 14 residues. Data came from immunoSEQ multiplex PCR; TCRdb stores just in-frame clones and leaves some out. In the table there are 90,000 to 100,000 clones, about nine tenths of which are singletons. Collection occurred without any documented infections or immune events in donors. The rearrangement links TRBV2 to TRBJ2-2, with D possibly called TRBD1 or TRBD2 (5 bases each). This sequence originates from a person aged 18 to 75 in good health. Sequencing was done on a sample of blood. DNA of the CDR3: TGTGCCAGCAGTCGGGACGGGAACACCGGGGAGCTGTTTTTT. Its protein is CASSRDGNTGELFF.